The rows below give T cell receptor beta chains drawn from one sample of a study of tumor-infiltrating lymphocytes in primary liver carcinoma. TCRdb re-analysed the multiplex PCR reads in MiXCR, keeping a single row per CDR3 protein. The repertoire holds approximately 110,000 distinct CDR3 sequences, with approximately 70% as singletons. The sequenced sample consisted of liver tumor tissue from sampling region 1. The receptors were sampled from a woman aged 55-69 years with primary liver carcinoma and hepatitis B virus infection. Each CDR3 is given with its conserved first and last residue. Fields, in order: V gene, D gene, clone size, J gene, CDR3 DNA, CDR3 protein. The D gene is left open where the match is weak. A row's size may be missing; if present it is once, few, many or a size class.

TRBV11-2,TRBD1,once,TRBJ1-6,TGTGCCAGCCCTGACAGGGGAGGCTCACCCCTCCACTTT,CASPDRGGSPLHF
TRBV28,TRBD2,NA,TRBJ2-1,TGTGCCAGCAGCCCCCCTGGGGCGGGAGGGGGTGAGCAGTTCTTC,CASSPPGAGGGEQFF
TRBV28,NA,NA,TRBJ2-1,TGTGCCAGCAGTTCACCTGGCATGGCCTACTCCTACAATGAGCAGTTCTTC,CASSSPGMAYSYNEQFF
TRBV7-3,NA,once,TRBJ1-6,TGTGCCAGCAGCCCTTATTTGAATTCACCCCTCCACTTT,CASSPYLNSPLHF
TRBV5-4,TRBD1,NA,TRBJ1-1,TGTGCCAGCAGCCCTGGACAGGACCGGAGCACTGAAGCTTTCTTT,CASSPGQDRSTEAFF
TRBV12-3/TRBV12-4,NA,NA,TRBJ2-2,TGTGCCAGCAGTTTTCCGGCGCAAACGAACACCGGGGAGTCGTTTTTT,CASSFPAQTNTGESFF
TRBV7-8,TRBD2,NA,TRBJ2-3,TGTGCCAGCAGCTCTCGACAAGCGGGAGGCTTACCTCCAGATACGCAGTATTTT,CASSSRQAGGLPPDTQYF
TRBV2,TRBD2,NA,TRBJ2-7,TGTGCCAGCAGTGACATGCGGGAGGGATCCTACGAGCAGTACTTC,CASSDMREGSYEQYF
TRBV11-3,TRBD1,NA,TRBJ2-1,TGTGCCAGCAGTTTAGAGGGGGCGCGGAATGAGCTGTTCTTC,CASSLEGARNELFF
TRBV29-1,TRBD1,many,TRBJ1-2,TGCAGCGCCAGCCCAGGGGGCGAGAACTATGGCTACACCTTC,CSASPGGENYGYTF
TRBV29-1,NA,NA,TRBJ2-1,TGCAGCGAGGCGGGATTACCTTCGTTCGATGAGCAGTTCTTC,CSEAGLPSFDEQFF
TRBV28,NA,NA,TRBJ2-1,TGTGCCAGCAGTTCCCAGAGTTGGTCCTATAATGAGGAGTTCTTC,CASSSQSWSYNEEFF
TRBV29-1,NA,once,TRBJ2-1,TGCAGCGCTGAACCGGCAGGGTCAGGCAATGAGCAGTTCTTC,CSAEPAGSGNEQFF